This T cell receptor beta chain is drawn from a study of T cell changes during pregnancy in multiple sclerosis. The CDR3 contains 15 residues. Germline assignment: CDR1 SGHTA and CDR2 FQGTGA. The V and J ends lost 0 bases and 6 bases, in that order; junction bases with no gene match: 5. Clones were sequenced by immunoSEQ multiplex PCR, and TCRdb holds only the in-frame ones, with some missing. The table has under 35,000 clones, approximately 90% seen once. The material sequenced was CD8+ T cells from peripheral blood mononuclear cells, taken before pregnancy. The sequence derives from a female donor with multiple sclerosis, enrolled in a pregnancy study. The rearrangement uses TRBV7-3 and TRBJ1-1; 9 bases fit TRBD1. The CDR3: CASSLTGQGWAEAFF. Written as DNA, the CDR3 is TGTGCCAGCAGCTTAACGGGACAGGGATGGGCTGAAGCTTTCTTT.